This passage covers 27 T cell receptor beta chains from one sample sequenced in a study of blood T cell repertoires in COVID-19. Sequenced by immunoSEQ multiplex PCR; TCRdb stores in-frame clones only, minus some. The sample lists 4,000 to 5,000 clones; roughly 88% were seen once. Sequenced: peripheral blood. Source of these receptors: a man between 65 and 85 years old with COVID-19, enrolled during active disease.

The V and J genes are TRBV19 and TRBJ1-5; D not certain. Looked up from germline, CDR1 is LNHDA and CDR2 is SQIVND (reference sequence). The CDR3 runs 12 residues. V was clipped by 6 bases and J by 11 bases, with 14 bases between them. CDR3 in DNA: TGTGCCAGTAGCAGAGGAGACCGGGCCCAGCATTTT. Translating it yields CASSRGDRAQHF.

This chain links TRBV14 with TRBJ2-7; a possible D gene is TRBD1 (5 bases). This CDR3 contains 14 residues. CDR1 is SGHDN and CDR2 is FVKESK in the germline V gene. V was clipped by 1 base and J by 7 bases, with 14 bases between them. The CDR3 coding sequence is TGTGCCAGCAGCCAAGGCATCAGGGCACTGGAGCAGTACTTC. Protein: CASSQGIRALEQYF.

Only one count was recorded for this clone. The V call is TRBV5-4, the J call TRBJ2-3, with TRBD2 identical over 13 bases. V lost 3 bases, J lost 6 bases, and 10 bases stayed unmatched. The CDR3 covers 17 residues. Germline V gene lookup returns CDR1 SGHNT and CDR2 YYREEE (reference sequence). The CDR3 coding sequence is TGTGCCAGCAGCTCGGGGACTAGCGGGGCATCCACGGATACGCAGTATTTT. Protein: CASSSGTSGASTDTQYF.

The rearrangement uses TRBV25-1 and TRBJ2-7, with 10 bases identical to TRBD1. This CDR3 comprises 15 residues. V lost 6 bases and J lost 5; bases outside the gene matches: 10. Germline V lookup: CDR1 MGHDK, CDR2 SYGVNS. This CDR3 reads CASSLTRTGGNEQYF. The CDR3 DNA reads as TGTGCCAGCAGCCTAACCCGGACAGGGGGTAACGAGCAGTACTTC.

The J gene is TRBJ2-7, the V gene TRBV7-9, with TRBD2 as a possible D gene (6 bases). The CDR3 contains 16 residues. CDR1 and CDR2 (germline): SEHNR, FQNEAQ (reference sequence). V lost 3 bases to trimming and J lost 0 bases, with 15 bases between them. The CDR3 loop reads CASSFRGGGNSYEQYF. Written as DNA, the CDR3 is TGTGCCAGCAGCTTTCGAGGCGGCGGGAACTCCTACGAGCAGTACTTC.

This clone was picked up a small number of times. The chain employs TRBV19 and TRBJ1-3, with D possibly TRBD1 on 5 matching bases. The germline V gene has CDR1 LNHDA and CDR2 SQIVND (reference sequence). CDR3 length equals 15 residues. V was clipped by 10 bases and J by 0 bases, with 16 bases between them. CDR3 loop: CATKRQFFSGNTIYF. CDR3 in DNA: TGTGCCACTAAAAGACAGTTCTTCTCTGGAAACACCATATATTTT.

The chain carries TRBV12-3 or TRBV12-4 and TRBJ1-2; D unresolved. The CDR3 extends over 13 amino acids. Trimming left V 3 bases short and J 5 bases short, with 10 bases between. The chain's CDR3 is CASSFGPEYGYTF. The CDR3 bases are TGTGCCAGCAGTTTTGGTCCTGAGTATGGCTACACCTTC.

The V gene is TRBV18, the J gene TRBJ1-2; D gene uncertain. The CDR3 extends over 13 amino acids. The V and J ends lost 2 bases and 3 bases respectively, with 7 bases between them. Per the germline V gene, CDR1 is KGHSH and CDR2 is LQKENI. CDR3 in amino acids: CASSPAGDYGYTF. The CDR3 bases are TGTGCCAGCTCACCAGCAGGTGACTATGGCTACACCTTC.

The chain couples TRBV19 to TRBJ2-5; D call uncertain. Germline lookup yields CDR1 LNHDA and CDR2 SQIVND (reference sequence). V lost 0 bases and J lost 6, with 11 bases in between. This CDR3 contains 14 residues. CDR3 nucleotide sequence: TGTGCCAGTAGTATAGAGAACAGTGGAAAGACCCAGTACTTC. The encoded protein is CASSIENSGKTQYF.

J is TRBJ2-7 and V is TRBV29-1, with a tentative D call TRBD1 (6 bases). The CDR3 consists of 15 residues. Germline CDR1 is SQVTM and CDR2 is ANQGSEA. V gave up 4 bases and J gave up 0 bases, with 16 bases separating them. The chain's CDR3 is CSVGGTGLLSYEQYF. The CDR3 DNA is TGCAGCGTTGGAGGAACAGGGCTTCTCTCCTACGAGCAGTACTTC.

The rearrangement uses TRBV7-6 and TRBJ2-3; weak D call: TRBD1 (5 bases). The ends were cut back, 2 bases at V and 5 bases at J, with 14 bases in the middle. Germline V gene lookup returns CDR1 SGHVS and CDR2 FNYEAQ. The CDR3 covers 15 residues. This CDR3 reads CASSLSVRGKDTQYF. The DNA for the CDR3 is TGTGCCAGCAGCTTAAGTGTTAGGGGAAAAGATACGCAGTATTTT. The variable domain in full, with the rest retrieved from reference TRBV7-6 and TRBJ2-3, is GAGVSQSPRYKVTKRGQDVALRCDPISGHVSLYWYRQALGQGPEFLTYFNYEAQQDKSGLPNDRFSAERPEGSISTLTIQRTEQRDSAMYRCASSLSVRGKDTQYFGPGTRLTVL.

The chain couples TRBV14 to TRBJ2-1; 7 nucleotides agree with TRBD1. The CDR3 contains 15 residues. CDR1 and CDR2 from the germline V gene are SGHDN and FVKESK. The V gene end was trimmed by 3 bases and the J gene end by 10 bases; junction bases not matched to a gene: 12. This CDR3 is CASSHGTTGWGEQFF. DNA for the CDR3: TGTGCCAGCAGCCACGGTACGACAGGGTGGGGGGAGCAGTTCTTC. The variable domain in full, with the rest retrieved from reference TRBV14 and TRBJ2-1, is EAGVTQFPSHSVIEKGQTVTLRCDPISGHDNLYWYRRVMGKEIKFLLHFVKESKQDESGMPNNRFLAERTGGTYSTLKVQPAELEDSGVYFCASSHGTTGWGEQFFGPGTRLTVL.

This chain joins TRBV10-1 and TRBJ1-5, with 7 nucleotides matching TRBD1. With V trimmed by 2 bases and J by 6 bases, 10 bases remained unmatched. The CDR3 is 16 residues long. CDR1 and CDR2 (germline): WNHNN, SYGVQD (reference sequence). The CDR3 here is CASSENLGRGCQPQHF. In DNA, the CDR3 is TGCGCCAGCAGTGAGAATTTAGGCAGGGGGTGTCAGCCCCAGCATTTT.

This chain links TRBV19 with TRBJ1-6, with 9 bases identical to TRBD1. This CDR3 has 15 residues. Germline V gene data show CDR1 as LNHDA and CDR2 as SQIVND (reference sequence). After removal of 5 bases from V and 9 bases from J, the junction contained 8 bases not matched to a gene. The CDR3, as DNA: TGTGCCAGTAGTGACGAACAGGGGGCGAGTTCACCCCTCCACTTT. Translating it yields CASSDEQGASSPLHF.

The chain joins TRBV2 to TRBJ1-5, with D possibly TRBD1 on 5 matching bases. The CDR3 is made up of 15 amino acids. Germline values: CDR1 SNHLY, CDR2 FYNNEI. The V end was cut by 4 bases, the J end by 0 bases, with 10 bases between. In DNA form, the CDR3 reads TGTGCCAGCAGTGCCAGGGAGGGTAGCAATCAGCCCCAGCATTTT. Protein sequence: CASSAREGSNQPQHF.

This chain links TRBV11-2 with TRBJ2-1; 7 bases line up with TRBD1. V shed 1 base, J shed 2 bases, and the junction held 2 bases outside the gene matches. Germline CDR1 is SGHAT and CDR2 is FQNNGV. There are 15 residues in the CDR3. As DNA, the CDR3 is TGTGCCAGCAGCTTAGGGACAGGCCCCTACAATGAGCAGTTCTTC. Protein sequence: CASSLGTGPYNEQFF.

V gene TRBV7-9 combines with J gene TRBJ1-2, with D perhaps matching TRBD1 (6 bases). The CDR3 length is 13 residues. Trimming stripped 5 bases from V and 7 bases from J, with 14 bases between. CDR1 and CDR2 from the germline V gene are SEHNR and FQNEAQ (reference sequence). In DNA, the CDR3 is TGTGCCAGCAGCCCAGCGGCAGGGGTTGGCTACACCTTC. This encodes CASSPAAGVGYTF.

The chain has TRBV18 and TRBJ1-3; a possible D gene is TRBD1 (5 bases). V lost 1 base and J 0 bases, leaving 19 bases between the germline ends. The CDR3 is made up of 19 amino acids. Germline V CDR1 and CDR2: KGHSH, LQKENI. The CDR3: CASSPLSPLGRLSGNTIYF. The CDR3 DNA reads TGTGCCAGCTCACCACTCTCTCCCCTGGGGCGACTCTCTGGAAACACCATATATTTT.

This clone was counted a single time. Written as DNA, the CDR3 is TGTGCCAGCAGCCGCCGGCGGGACAGGGTAGACGGGGTCTACAATGAGCAGTTCTTC. The encoded protein is CASSRRRDRVDGVYNEQFF. The V call is TRBV11-2, the J call TRBJ2-1; 9 nucleotides agree with TRBD1. Germline CDR1 SGHAT, CDR2 FQNNGV. This CDR3 is built from 19 residues. V gave up 5 bases and J gave up 3 bases; unmatched junction bases: 17.

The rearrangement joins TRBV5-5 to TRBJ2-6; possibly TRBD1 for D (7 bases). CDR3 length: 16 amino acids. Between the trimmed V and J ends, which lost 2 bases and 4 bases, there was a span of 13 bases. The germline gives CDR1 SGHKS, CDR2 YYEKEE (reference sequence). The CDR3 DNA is TGTGCCAGCAGCTTAACAGGGGACTCGGGGGCCAACGTCCTGACTTTC. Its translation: CASSLTGDSGANVLTF.

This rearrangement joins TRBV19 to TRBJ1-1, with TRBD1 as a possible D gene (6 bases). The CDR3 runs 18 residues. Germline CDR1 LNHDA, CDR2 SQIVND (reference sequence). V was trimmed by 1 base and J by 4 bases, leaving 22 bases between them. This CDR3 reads CASSIGHHRVGAVTEAFF. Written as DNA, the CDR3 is TGTGCCAGTAGTATAGGACATCACAGGGTGGGGGCTGTCACTGAAGCTTTCTTT.

The CDR3 loop is CASSIGGGETQYF. In DNA, the CDR3 is TGCGCCAGCAGCATCGGAGGCGGTGAGACCCAGTACTTC. This chain uses TRBV5-1 with TRBJ2-5; maybe TRBD2 (5 bases). The germline V gene has CDR1 SGHRS and CDR2 YFSETQ. This CDR3 comprises 13 residues. V lost 4 bases and J lost 5, with 12 bases in between.

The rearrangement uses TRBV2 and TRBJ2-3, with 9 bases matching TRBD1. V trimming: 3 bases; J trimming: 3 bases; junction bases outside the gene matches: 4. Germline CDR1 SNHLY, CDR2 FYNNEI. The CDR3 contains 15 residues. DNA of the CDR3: TGTGCCAGCAGTGAGGGACAGGGTATAACAGATACGCAGTATTTT. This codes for CASSEGQGITDTQYF.

In DNA form, the CDR3 reads TGTGCCAGCAGTTTCGGCAGCGGCACCGGGGAGCTGTTTTTT. Translated, it gives CASSFGSGTGELFF. V and J are TRBV27 and TRBJ2-2, with D perhaps matching TRBD2 (5 bases). The V and J ends lost 3 bases and 4 bases respectively, with 9 bases between them. Germline CDR1 reads MNHEY; CDR2 reads SMNVEV (reference sequence). CDR3 length: 14 residues.

The CDR3 is CASSLGSTGGRRIEETQYF. For the CDR3, the DNA is TGTGCCAGCAGCTTAGGCTCGACAGGGGGACGCAGGATAGAAGAGACCCAGTACTTC. The chain recombines TRBV7-9 with TRBJ2-5; 9 nucleotides agree with TRBD1. The CDR3 sequence is 19 residues long. The trim removed 1 base at V and 3 bases at J, leaving 15 bases unmatched. Germline lookup yields CDR1 SEHNR and CDR2 FQNEAQ (reference sequence).

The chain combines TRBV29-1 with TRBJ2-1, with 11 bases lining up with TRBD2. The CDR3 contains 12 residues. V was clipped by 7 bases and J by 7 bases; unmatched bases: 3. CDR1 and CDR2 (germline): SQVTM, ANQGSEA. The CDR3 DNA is TGCAGCGGCAGACTAGCGGGGAATGAGCAGTTCTTC. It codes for CSGRLAGNEQFF.

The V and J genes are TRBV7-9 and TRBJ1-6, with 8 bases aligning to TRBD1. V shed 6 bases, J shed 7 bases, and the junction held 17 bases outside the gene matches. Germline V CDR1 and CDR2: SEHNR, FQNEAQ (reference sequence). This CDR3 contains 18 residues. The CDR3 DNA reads TGTGCCAGCAGACCCGCTGCGGGCCAGGGGGCTAGAAATTCACCCCTCCACTTT. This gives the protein CASRPAAGQGARNSPLHF.